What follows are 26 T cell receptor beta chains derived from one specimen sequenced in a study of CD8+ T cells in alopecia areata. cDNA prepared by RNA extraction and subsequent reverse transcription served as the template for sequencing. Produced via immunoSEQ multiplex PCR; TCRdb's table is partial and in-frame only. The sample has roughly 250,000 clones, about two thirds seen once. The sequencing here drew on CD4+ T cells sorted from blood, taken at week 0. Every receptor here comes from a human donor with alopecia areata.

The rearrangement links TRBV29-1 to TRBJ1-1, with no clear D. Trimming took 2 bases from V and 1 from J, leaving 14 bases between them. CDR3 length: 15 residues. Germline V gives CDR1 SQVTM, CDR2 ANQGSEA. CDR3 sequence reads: CSVELGKEGNTEAFF. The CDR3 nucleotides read TGCAGCGTTGAACTAGGGAAGGAGGGGAACACTGAAGCTTTCTTT.

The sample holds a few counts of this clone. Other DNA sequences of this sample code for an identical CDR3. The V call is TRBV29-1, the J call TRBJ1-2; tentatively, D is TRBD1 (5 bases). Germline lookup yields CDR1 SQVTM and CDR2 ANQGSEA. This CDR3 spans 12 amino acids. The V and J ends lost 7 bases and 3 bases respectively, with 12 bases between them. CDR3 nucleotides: TGCAGCGGCGTGCAGGGAGACTATGGCTACACCTTC. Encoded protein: CSGVQGDYGYTF.

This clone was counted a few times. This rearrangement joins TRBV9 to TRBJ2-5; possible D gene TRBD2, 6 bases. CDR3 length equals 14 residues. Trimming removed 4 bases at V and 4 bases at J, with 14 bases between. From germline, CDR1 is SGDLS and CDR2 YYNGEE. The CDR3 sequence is CASSMTSYGETQYF. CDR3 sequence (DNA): TGTGCCAGCAGCATGACTAGTTACGGAGAGACCCAGTACTTC.

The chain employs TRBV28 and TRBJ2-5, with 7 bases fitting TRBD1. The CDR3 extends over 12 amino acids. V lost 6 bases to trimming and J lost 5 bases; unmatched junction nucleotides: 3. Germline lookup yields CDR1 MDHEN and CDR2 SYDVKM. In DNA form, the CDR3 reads TGTGCCAGCAGACAGGGGTGGGAGACCCAGTACTTC. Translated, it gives CASRQGWETQYF.

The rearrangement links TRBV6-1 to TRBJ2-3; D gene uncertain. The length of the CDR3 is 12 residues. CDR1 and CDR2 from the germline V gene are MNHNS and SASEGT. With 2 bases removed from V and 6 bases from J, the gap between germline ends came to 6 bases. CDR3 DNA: TGTGCCAGCAGTGAAATTCGGGATACGCAGTATTTT. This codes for CASSEIRDTQYF.

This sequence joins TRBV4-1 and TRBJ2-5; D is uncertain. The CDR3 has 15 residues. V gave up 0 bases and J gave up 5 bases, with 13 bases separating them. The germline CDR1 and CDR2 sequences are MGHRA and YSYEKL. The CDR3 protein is CASSQDRARRETQYF. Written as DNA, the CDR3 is TGCGCCAGCAGCCAAGATCGGGCCCGTAGGGAGACCCAGTACTTC.

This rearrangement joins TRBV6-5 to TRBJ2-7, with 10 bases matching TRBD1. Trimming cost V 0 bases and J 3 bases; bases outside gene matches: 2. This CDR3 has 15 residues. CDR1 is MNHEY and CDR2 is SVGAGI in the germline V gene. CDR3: CASSYSRDRGYEQYF. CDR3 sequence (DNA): TGTGCCAGCAGTTACTCCCGGGACAGGGGCTACGAGCAGTACTTC.

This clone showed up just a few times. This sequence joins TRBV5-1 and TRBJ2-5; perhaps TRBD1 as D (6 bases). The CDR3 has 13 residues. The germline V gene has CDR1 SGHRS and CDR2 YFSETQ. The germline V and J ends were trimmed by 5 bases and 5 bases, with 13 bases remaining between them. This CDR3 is CASSPDRRETQYF. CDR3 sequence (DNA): TGCGCCAGCAGTCCCGACAGGCGGGAGACCCAGTACTTC.

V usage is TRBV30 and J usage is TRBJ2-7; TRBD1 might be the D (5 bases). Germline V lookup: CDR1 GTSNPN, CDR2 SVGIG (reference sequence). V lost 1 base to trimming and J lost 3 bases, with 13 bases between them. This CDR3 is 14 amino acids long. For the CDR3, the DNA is TGTGCCTGGAGTGAAGCAGGGCCCCTCTACGAGCAGTACTTC. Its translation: CAWSEAGPLYEQYF.

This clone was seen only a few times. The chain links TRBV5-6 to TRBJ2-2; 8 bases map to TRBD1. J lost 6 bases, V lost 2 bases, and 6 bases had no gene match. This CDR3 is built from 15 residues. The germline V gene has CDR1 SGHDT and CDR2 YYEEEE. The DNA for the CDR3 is TGTGCCAGCAGCTTTGGCAGGGGGCGCGCCGGGGAGCTGTTTTTT. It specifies CASSFGRGRAGELFF.

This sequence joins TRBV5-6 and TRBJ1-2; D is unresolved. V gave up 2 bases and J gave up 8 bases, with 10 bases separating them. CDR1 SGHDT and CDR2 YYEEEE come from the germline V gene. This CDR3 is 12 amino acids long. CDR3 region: CASSLGGKGYTF. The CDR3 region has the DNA TGTGCCAGCAGCTTAGGCGGGAAGGGCTACACCTTC.

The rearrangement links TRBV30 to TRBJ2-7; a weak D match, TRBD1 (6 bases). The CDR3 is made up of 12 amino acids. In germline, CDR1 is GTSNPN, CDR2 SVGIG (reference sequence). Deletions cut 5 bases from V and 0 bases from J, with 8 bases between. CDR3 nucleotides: TGTGCCTGGTCGACAGGCTCCTACGAGCAGTACTTC. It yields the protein CAWSTGSYEQYF.

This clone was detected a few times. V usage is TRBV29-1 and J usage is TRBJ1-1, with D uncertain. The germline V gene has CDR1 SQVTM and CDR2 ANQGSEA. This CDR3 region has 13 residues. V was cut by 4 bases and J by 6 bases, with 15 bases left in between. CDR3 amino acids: CSVVPDLVAEAFF. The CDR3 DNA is TGCAGCGTTGTTCCTGACCTCGTGGCTGAAGCTTTCTTT.

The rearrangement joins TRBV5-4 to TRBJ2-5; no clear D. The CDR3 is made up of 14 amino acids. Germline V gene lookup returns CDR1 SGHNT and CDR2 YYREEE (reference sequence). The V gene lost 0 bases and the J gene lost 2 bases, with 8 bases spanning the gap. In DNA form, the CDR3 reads TGTGCCAGCAGCTTGGCGGCGGCACAAGAGACCCAGTACTTC. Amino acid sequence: CASSLAAAQETQYF.

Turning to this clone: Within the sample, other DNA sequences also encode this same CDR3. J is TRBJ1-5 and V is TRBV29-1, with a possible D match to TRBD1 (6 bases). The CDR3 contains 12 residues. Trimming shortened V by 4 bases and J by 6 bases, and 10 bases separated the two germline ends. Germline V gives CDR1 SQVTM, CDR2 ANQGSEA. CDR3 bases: TGCAGCGTTGGCGGGGGCGGTCAGCCCCAGCATTTT. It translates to CSVGGGGQPQHF.

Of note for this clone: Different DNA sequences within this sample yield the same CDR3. The CDR3 is CAWSAGLQETQYF. CDR3 coding DNA: TGTGCCTGGAGTGCTGGACTTCAAGAGACCCAGTACTTC. V and J are TRBV30 and TRBJ2-5; perhaps TRBD2 as D (5 bases). CDR1 and CDR2 from the germline V gene are GTSNPN and SVGIG (reference sequence). Between the trimmed V and J ends, which lost 1 base and 2 bases, there was a span of 8 bases. The CDR3 covers 13 residues.

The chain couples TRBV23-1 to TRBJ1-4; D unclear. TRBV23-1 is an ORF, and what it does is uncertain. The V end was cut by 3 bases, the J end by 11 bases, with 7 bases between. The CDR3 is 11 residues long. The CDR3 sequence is CASSQRKKLFF. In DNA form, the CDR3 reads TGCGCCAGCAGTCAGCGAAAGAAACTGTTTTTT.

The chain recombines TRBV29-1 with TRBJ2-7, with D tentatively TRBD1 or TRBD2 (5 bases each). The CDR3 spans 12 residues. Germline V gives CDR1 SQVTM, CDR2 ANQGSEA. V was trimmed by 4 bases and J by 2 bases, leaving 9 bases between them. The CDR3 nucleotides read TGCAGCGTTGGGAAGGGACCCTACGAGCAGTACTTC. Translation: CSVGKGPYEQYF.

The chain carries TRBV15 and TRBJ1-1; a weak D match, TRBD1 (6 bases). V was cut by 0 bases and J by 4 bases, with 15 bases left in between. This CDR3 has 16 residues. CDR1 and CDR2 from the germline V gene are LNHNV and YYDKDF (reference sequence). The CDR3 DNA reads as TGTGCCACCAGCAGAGATCAGTGGGGGGCCGGCACTGAAGCTTTCTTT. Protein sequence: CATSRDQWGAGTEAFF.

This CDR3 reads CASSQGPRRHENEAFF. CDR3 DNA: TGCGCCAGCAGCCAAGGTCCGAGGAGACACGAAAATGAAGCTTTCTTT. The chain employs TRBV4-1 and TRBJ1-1; the D is unclear. V was clipped by 1 base and J by 7 bases, with 19 bases between them. The CDR3 is made up of 16 amino acids. Germline V lookup: CDR1 MGHRA, CDR2 YSYEKL.

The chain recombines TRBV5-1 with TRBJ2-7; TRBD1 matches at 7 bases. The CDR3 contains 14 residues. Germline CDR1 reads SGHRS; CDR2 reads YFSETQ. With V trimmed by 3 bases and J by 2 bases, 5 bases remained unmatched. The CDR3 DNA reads TGCGCCAGCAGCTGGGACAGATCGGCCTACGAGCAGTACTTC. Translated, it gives CASSWDRSAYEQYF.

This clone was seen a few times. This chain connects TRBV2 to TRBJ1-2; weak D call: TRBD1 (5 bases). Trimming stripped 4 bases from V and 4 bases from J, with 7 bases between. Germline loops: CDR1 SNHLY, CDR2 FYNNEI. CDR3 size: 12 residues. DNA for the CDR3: TGTGCCAGCAGTGGACAGCCCTATGGCTACACCTTC. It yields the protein CASSGQPYGYTF.

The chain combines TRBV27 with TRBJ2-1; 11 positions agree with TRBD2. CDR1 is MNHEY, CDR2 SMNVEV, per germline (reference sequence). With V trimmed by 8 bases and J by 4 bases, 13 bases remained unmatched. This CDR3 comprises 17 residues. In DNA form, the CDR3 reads TGTGCCAGCTTCGGAAGGCCTAGCGGGGGGACATACAATGAGCAGTTCTTC. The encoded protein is CASFGRPSGGTYNEQFF.

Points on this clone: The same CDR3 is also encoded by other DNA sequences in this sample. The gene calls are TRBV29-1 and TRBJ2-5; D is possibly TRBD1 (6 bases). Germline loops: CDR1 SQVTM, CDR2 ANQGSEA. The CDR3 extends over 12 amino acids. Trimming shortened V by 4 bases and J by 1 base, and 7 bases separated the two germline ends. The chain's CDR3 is CSVAGAQETQYF. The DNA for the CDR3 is TGCAGCGTTGCAGGGGCCCAAGAGACCCAGTACTTC.

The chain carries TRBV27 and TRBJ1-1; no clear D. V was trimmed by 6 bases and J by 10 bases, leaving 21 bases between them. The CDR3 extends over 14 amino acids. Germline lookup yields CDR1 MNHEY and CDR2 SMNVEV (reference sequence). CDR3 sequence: CASSSYVEGRGAFF. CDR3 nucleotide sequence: TGTGCCAGCAGCAGCTATGTGGAGGGAAGAGGAGCTTTCTTT.

This chain's CDR3 is CSAQGAGEANGYTF. DNA for the CDR3: TGCAGCGCCCAGGGGGCAGGGGAAGCCAATGGCTACACCTTC. The gene calls are TRBV29-1 and TRBJ1-2, with 8 nucleotides matching TRBD1. The length of the CDR3 is 14 residues. Germline loops: CDR1 SQVTM, CDR2 ANQGSEA. J was trimmed by 6 bases and V by 7 bases; bases with no gene match: 13.